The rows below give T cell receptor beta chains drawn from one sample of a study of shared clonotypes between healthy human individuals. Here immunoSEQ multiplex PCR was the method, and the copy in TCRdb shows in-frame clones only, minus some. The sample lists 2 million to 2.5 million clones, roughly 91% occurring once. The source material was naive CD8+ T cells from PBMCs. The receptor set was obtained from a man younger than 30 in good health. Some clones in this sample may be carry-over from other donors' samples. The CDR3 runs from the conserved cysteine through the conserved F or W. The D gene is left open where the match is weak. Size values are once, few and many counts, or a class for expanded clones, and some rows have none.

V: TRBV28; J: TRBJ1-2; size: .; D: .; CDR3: CASSPPTVRSGYTF; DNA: TGTGCCAGCAGCCCCCCGACAGTACGGAGTGGCTACACCTTC
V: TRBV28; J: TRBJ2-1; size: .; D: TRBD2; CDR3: CASSPGLAGVWPFF; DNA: TGTGCCAGCAGTCCGGGACTAGCGGGAGTTTGGCCGTTCTTC
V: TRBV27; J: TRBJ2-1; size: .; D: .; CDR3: CASSLSSTGYNEQFF; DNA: TGTGCCAGCAGTTTATCGTCGACTGGATACAATGAGCAGTTCTTC
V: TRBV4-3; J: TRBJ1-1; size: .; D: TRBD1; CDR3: CASSQGTGMYSEAFF; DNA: TGCGCCAGCAGCCAAGGGACAGGGATGTACTCTGAAGCTTTCTTT
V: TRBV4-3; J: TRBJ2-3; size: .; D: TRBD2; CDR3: CASSQDPAGGADTQYF; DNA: TGCGCCAGCAGCCAAGATCCAGCGGGAGGTGCAGATACGCAGTATTTT
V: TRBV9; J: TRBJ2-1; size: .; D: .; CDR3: CASSVYSHGSYNEQFF; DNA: TGTGCCAGCAGCGTATATTCCCACGGCTCCTACAATGAGCAGTTCTTC
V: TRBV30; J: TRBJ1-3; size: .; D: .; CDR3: CALSAGPRAGNTIYF; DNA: TGTGCCCTCTCAGCCGGGCCTCGAGCCGGAAACACCATATATTTT
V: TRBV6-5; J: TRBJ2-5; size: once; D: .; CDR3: CASSYGDPRETQYF; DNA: TGTGCCAGCAGTTACGGGGACCCGCGAGAGACCCAGTACTTC
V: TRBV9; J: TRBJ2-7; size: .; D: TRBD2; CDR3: CASSVGLAGYEQYF; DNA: TGTGCCAGCAGCGTAGGACTAGCGGGTTACGAGCAGTACTTC
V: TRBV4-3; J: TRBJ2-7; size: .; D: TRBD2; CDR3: CASSQVPSGYNEQYF; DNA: TGCGCCAGCAGCCAAGTTCCTAGCGGGTACAACGAGCAGTACTTC
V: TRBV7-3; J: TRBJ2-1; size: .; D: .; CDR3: CASSLTGSSYNEQFF; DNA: TGTGCCAGCAGCTTAACGGGGAGCTCCTACAATGAGCAGTTCTTC
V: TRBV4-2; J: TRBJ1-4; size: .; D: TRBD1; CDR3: CASSVYRDRGLYSNEKLFF; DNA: TGTGCCAGCAGCGTATACCGGGACAGGGGGCTATACAGTAATGAAAAACTGTTTTTT
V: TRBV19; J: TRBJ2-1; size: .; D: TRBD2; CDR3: CASSIRLAGVNEQFF; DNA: TGTGCCAGTAGTATTCGACTAGCGGGAGTCAATGAGCAGTTCTTC
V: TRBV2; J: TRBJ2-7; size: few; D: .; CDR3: CASSHRELEQYF; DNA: TGTGCCAGCAGTCACAGGGAATTAGAGCAGTACTTC
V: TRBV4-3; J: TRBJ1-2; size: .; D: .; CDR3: CASSQDQGDYGYTF; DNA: TGCGCCAGCAGCCAAGATCAGGGTGACTATGGCTACACCTTC
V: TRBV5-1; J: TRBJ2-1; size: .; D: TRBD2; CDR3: CASSSGTSSYNEQFF; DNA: TGCGCCAGCAGCTCCGGGACTAGCTCCTACAATGAGCAGTTCTTC
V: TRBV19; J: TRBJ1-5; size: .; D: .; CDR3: CASSPIGPSNQPQHF; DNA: TGTGCCAGTAGTCCGATCGGGCCTAGCAATCAGCCCCAGCATTTT
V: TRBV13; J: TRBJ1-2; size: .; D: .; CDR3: CASSLEPDRISGYTF; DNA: TGTGCCAGCAGCTTAGAACCCGACAGGATCTCGGGCTACACCTTC
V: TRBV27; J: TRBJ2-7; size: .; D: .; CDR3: CASSLQGYEQYF; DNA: TGTGCCAGCAGCCTACAGGGCTACGAGCAGTACTTC
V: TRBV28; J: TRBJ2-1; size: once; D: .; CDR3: CASSFRRQAPYNEQFF; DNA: TGTGCCAGCAGTTTCCGCCGACAGGCCCCATACAATGAGCAGTTCTTC
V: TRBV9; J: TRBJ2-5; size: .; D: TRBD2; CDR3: CASSVAPSGRTQYF; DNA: TGTGCCAGCAGCGTAGCCCCCAGCGGGAGAACCCAGTACTTC
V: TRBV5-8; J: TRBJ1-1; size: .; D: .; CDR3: CASSPYLNTEAFF; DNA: TGTGCCAGCAGCCCGTACTTAAACACTGAAGCTTTCTTT
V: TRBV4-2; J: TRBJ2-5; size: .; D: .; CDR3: CASSSDGGTKQETQYF; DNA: TGTGCCAGCAGCTCTGATGGCGGGACGAAACAAGAGACCCAGTACTTC
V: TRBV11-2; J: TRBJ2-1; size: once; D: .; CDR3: CASSSLSGLPHEQFF; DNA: TGTGCCAGCAGCTCCCTCAGCGGGTTACCACATGAGCAGTTCTTC